This TCR beta chain was retrieved from a study of siplizumab effects on memory and regulatory T cells. Trimming at V came to 7 bases and at J to 5 bases, leaving 5 bases not matched to a gene. The germline V gene encodes CDR1 MDHEN and CDR2 SYDVKM. The CDR3 runs 12 residues. Using immunoSEQ multiplex PCR, the repertoire was profiled, and TCRdb retains in-frame clones only, with some absent. In the table there are 90,000 to 120,000 clones, more than 85% of which are singletons. The sequence was obtained from a human donor in good health. Some clones in this sample may be carry-over from other donors' samples. The material sequenced was CD4+ T cells sorted from blood. The chain employs TRBV28 and TRBJ2-7; 7 positions match TRBD1. The CDR3 DNA reads TGTGCCAGCAACACAGGGGTACACGAGCAGTACTTC. This sequence encodes CASNTGVHEQYF.